The source of this T cell receptor (beta chain) is a study of CD8+ T cells in alopecia areata. Treatment defined: oral pan-JAK inhibitor, 5-10 mg twice daily. Germline CDR1 and CDR2: SGHNT and YYREEE (reference sequence). V lost 4 bases, J lost 6 bases, and 16 bases lay in between. The CDR3 extends over 15 amino acids. Extracted RNA was reverse transcribed, and the resulting cDNA served as sequencing template. Measured with immunoSEQ multiplex PCR; TCRdb has only the in-frame clones, and not every one. The sample holds some 200,000 clones, around 56% seen once. This TCR came from a human donor with alopecia areata. Material: CD4+ T cells sorted from blood, obtained at week 4, from a patient treated with tofacitinib. The genes are TRBV5-4 and TRBJ2-2; the D call may be TRBD1 or TRBD2 (5 bases each). The CDR3 DNA follows: TGTGCCAGCAGCCGTCCTTTGGGGGACCCCGGGGAGCTGTTTTTT. This codes for CASSRPLGDPGELFF.